This is a list of T cell receptor beta chains from one sample in a study of cytomegalovirus exposure and HLA in healthy donors. The method was immunoSEQ multiplex PCR; TCRdb's version includes in-frame clones alone and lacks a portion of them. The table has roughly 130,000 clones, approximately 81% seen once. Sequencing was done on a sample of PBMCs. The source is a man between 18 and 35 years old in good health and CMV-seronegative. Both conserved end residues are part of each CDR3. The D gene is left open where the match is weak. Size is stated for part of the rows, as once, few or many counts, or as a class when the clone is expanded.

J | size | V | D | DNA | CDR3
TRBJ1-5 | NA | TRBV6-1 | TRBD1 | TGTGCCAGCACTGAGAAGCCGGGACAGGGGGATCAGCCCCAGCATTTT | CASTEKPGQGDQPQHF
TRBJ1-6 | NA | TRBV13 | NA | TGTGCCAGCAGCTTAGGCATTGGACAGTATTCACCCCTCCACTTT | CASSLGIGQYSPLHF
TRBJ2-2 | NA | TRBV4-3 | TRBD2 | TGCGCCAGCAGCCGGGGACCGGCGGGGGGCCCAACCCCGAACACCGGGGAGCTGTTTTTT | CASSRGPAGGPTPNTGELFF
TRBJ1-1 | NA | TRBV19 | NA | TGTGCCAGTAGTAAATGGCAGGGGTTCACTGAAGCTTTCTTT | CASSKWQGFTEAFF
TRBJ1-4 | NA | TRBV29-1 | NA | TGCAGCGTTGGAGTCCGGGTTGAAAAACTGTTTTTT | CSVGVRVEKLFF
TRBJ2-7 | few | TRBV9 | NA | TGTGCCAGCAGCGTAGGCAGTGACTACGAGCAGTACTTC | CASSVGSDYEQYF
TRBJ2-1 | NA | TRBV12-2 | NA | TGTGCAAGTCGGCACAGACTAGCGGGGGGCGGGCTATCGCAGTTCTTC | CASRHRLAGGGLSQFF
TRBJ1-5 | NA | TRBV9 | NA | TGTGCCAGCAGCGTAGGAGGGAATAGCAATCAGCCCCAGCATTTT | CASSVGGNSNQPQHF
TRBJ2-5 | NA | TRBV15 | TRBD1 | TGTGCCACCAGGATGCCACAGGGGGCTGATAAAGAGACCCAGTACTTC | CATRMPQGADKETQYF
TRBJ1-2 | NA | TRBV30 | NA | TGTGCCTCTCCAGCGGGGGCTAACTATGGCTACACCTTC | CASPAGANYGYTF
TRBJ1-1 | NA | TRBV2 | NA | TGTGCCAGCAGCTCCGACAGGAACACTGAAGCTTTCTTT | CASSSDRNTEAFF
TRBJ2-7 | NA | TRBV5-1 | TRBD1 | TGCGCCAGCACCTGGGGGACAGGCTCCTACGAGCAGTACTTC | CASTWGTGSYEQYF
TRBJ2-1 | NA | TRBV10-3 | TRBD2 | TGTGCCATCAGTGATCCAGCGGGGGGGCCAGCACAAAATGAGCAGTTCTTC | CAISDPAGGPAQNEQFF
TRBJ2-2 | NA | TRBV9 | TRBD1 | TGTGCCAGCAGCCCACCCCCACGTGGGGGACAGGGCCTTCGTCTTCCCACCGGGGAGCTGTTTTTT | CASSPPPRGGQGLRLPTGELFF
TRBJ2-1 | NA | TRBV12-5 | TRBD2 | TGTGCTAGTGGTTTATTGAAAGGTAAACTAGCGGGGGGCCATCACTACAATGAGCAGTTCTTC | CASGLLKGKLAGGHHYNEQFF
TRBJ2-5 | NA | TRBV11-2 | NA | TGTGCCAGCAGCCCCACACCCACTAGCCAAGAGACCCAGTACTTC | CASSPTPTSQETQYF
TRBJ2-1 | NA | TRBV7-9 | TRBD2 | TGTGCCAGCCCCGGGGGGGTAAATTCTAATGAGCAGTTCTTC | CASPGGVNSNEQFF
TRBJ1-1 | NA | TRBV5-1 | NA | TGCGCCAGCAGCTTTAAGGGACAGAACACTGAAGCTTTCTTT | CASSFKGQNTEAFF
TRBJ2-5 | NA | TRBV10-3 | TRBD1 | TGTGCCATCAGTACCGGGACAGAGGAGACCCAGTACTTC | CAISTGTEETQYF
TRBJ2-5 | NA | TRBV12-5 | NA | TGTGCTAGTGGTTTGGGGGCCCAGGGGACCCAGTACTTC | CASGLGAQGTQYF